This T cell receptor beta chain emerged from a study of blood T cell repertoires in COVID-19. Germline V lookup: CDR1 SGHAT, CDR2 FQNNGV. V lost 1 base, J lost 4 bases, and 5 bases lay in between. CDR3 length equals 12 residues. Data came from immunoSEQ multiplex PCR; TCRdb stores just in-frame clones and leaves some out. The sample includes 260,000 or so clones, 80% to 90% of them seen just once. The chain joins TRBV11-2 to TRBJ2-7; D remains ambiguous. The sample taken for sequencing was peripheral blood. The sequence was collected from a woman in her seventies with acute or convalescent COVID-19. CDR3 sequence: CASSLVKYEQYF. CDR3 DNA: TGTGCCAGCAGCTTAGTTAAATACGAGCAGTACTTC.